This T cell receptor (beta chain) was sequenced for a study (dated by TCRdb to the mid-2010s). This clonotype was seen only a few times. The antigen this receptor binds is unknown. No much larger clonotype is one base removed from it; base qualities were not supplied. The trim is 0 bases for V and 3 bases for J, with a gap of 12 bases between the germline ends. CDR1 KGHSH and CDR2 LQKENI are derived from the germline V gene. CDR3 length: 15 amino acids, cysteine to phenylalanine. The CDR3 DNA has 45 bases and is translated from base 1. The receptor library was made with RT-PCR. The data were produced on an Illumina MiSeq. TCRdb applied fastp at Q25 and MiXCR to the public reads, then kept only in-frame beta chains. Identical CDR3 proteins give one entry, which carries the most common genes and DNA. The sample table holds almost 700,000 distinct CDR3 sequences, of which 12% to 15% were seen once. Of the sample, about 3.9% is held by the ten largest clones.

The chain is made from TRBV18 and TRBJ2-7; D gene: possibly TRBD1, on 7 matching bases. Source material: memory CD4+ T cells from blood. This clonotype was sampled from a female donor in good health, serving as a healthy control. The CDR3 in this case is CASSPPGQGGYEQYF. In nucleotide form, the sequence is TGTGCCAGCTCACCACCAGGGCAGGGGGGCTACGAGCAGTACTTC.